The clone carrying this T cell receptor (beta chain) was detected ten times or more. This sample was included in a study of early T cells in non-severe SARS-CoV-2 infection. Study in general: The sequenced material was bulk RNA from unsorted whole blood, and its chains were unpaired.

TCRdb reanalysed the 5' RACE reads using MiXCR and keeps one entry per CDR3 protein. The sample holds some 77,000 distinct CDR3 sequences, around 13% seen once. The CDR3 has 16 residues. Per the germline V gene, CDR1 is SEHNR and CDR2 is FQNEAQ (reference sequence). Trimming removed 0 bases at V and 4 bases at J, with 14 bases between. Sequenced material: whole blood. The chain joins TRBV7-9 to TRBJ2-3; TRBD2 is a possible D gene (6 bases). This TCR was recovered from an adult who was a healthcare worker with PCR-confirmed SARS-CoV-2 infection or an uninfected control (not recorded which). The CDR3 DNA follows: TGTGCCAGCAGCTTAGCGCGGGGCCCGGGTTCAGATACGCAGTATTTT. Its protein is CASSLARGPGSDTQYF.